The rows below give T cell receptor beta chains drawn from one sample of a study of HIV-infected patients and healthy controls. TCRdb redid the calling of the 5' RACE reads with MiXCR, one entry per CDR3 protein. The sample has more than 3,500 distinct CDR3 sequences; about 29% are singletons. The specimen comprised blood, sampled during antiretroviral therapy. The receptors derive from an adult with HIV infection. CDR3s include the opening cysteine and the closing phenylalanine or tryptophan. Each record gives: CDR3 DNA, CDR3 protein, D gene, J gene, V gene, clone size. The D gene is left open where the match is weak. For some rows the clone size is stated as once, few or many, or as a class when expanded; others skip it.

CDR3 DNA: TGTGCCAGCAGCCCGGGGGGCAGGGAGTACTTC
CDR3 protein: CASSPGGREYF
D gene: -
J gene: TRBJ2-7
V gene: TRBV12-3/TRBV12-4
clone size: -

CDR3 DNA: TGCAGTGCGAGTCTAGACGAAAAGGGAGATAGTCAGCCCCAGCATTTT
CDR3 protein: CSASLDEKGDSQPQHF
D gene: -
J gene: TRBJ1-5
V gene: TRBV20-1
clone size: -

CDR3 DNA: TGTGCCAGCAGCCCCCTATGGCGGGGGGGCCAATCCTACAATGAGCAGTTCTTC
CDR3 protein: CASSPLWRGGQSYNEQFF
D gene: TRBD2
J gene: TRBJ2-1
V gene: TRBV3-1
clone size: medium-sized

CDR3 DNA: TGTGCCAGCAGTTTATCCCCCACTAGCGGGGGGGCTTGGACGCAGTATTTT
CDR3 protein: CASSLSPTSGGAWTQYF
D gene: TRBD2
J gene: TRBJ2-3
V gene: TRBV27
clone size: few

CDR3 DNA: TGTGCCAGCAGCCAAGTGGAGGGTTATGGCTACACCTTC
CDR3 protein: CASSQVEGYGYTF
D gene: -
J gene: TRBJ1-2
V gene: TRBV3-1
clone size: -

CDR3 DNA: TGCAGTGCTAGAGATATGACCCAGGGGACTGGAAACACCATATATTTT
CDR3 protein: CSARDMTQGTGNTIYF
D gene: -
J gene: TRBJ1-3
V gene: TRBV20-1
clone size: medium-sized

CDR3 DNA: TGCAGTGCTACTTCTGACAGGGCCAATCAGCCCCAGCATTTT
CDR3 protein: CSATSDRANQPQHF
D gene: TRBD1
J gene: TRBJ1-5
V gene: TRBV20-1
clone size: medium-sized

CDR3 DNA: TGTGCCAGCAGTTCGTGGGGGGCGCATTACGAGCAGTACTTC
CDR3 protein: CASSSWGAHYEQYF
D gene: -
J gene: TRBJ2-7
V gene: TRBV27
clone size: -

CDR3 DNA: TGTGCCAGCAGTGAATGGGAGAGCTCCTATAATTCACCCCTCCACTTT
CDR3 protein: CASSEWESSYNSPLHF
D gene: -
J gene: TRBJ1-6
V gene: TRBV6-1
clone size: medium-sized

CDR3 DNA: TGTGCCAGCAGTTCGGACCGAACCTCCTACGAGCAGTACTTC
CDR3 protein: CASSSDRTSYEQYF
D gene: -
J gene: TRBJ2-7
V gene: TRBV27
clone size: medium-sized

CDR3 DNA: TGCGCCAGCAGGGTCCCGACGAACACCGGGGAGCTGTTTTTT
CDR3 protein: CASRVPTNTGELFF
D gene: -
J gene: TRBJ2-2
V gene: TRBV10-1
clone size: medium-sized

CDR3 DNA: TGTGCCAGCAGCTCCCGACTGGGATCCCAAGAGACCCAGTACTTC
CDR3 protein: CASSSRLGSQETQYF
D gene: -
J gene: TRBJ2-5
V gene: TRBV7-3
clone size: -

CDR3 DNA: TGTGCCAGCAGTTTTGGGGTGATGAACACTGAAGCTTTCTTT
CDR3 protein: CASSFGVMNTEAFF
D gene: -
J gene: TRBJ1-1
V gene: TRBV12-3/TRBV12-4
clone size: -

CDR3 DNA: TGTGCCAGCAGACACACCGGGACTAGTTCCTACAATGAGCAGTTCTTC
CDR3 protein: CASRHTGTSSYNEQFF
D gene: TRBD2
J gene: TRBJ2-1
V gene: TRBV12-3/TRBV12-4
clone size: -

CDR3 DNA: TGCAGTGCTACCCATACCCCTACAGCTAACACTGAAGCTTTCTTT
CDR3 protein: CSATHTPTANTEAFF
D gene: -
J gene: TRBJ1-1
V gene: TRBV20-1
clone size: few

CDR3 DNA: TGTGCCAGCAGTTCAGATGGGGTAATCCCCCTCCACTTT
CDR3 protein: CASSSDGVIPLHF
D gene: -
J gene: TRBJ1-6
V gene: TRBV6-2/TRBV6-3
clone size: few

CDR3 DNA: TGTGCCACCCCGGGACCGTCGGACAGGCCAAGCCATGGCTACACCTTC
CDR3 protein: CATPGPSDRPSHGYTF
D gene: TRBD1
J gene: TRBJ1-2
V gene: TRBV7-9
clone size: -

CDR3 DNA: TGTGCCAGCAGCCCCGGGGACCCTTCTAGGGAGCAGTACTTC
CDR3 protein: CASSPGDPSREQYF
D gene: -
J gene: TRBJ2-7
V gene: TRBV9
clone size: many

CDR3 DNA: TGCGCCAGCACCCCGGACAGCTTAACGACTGAAGCTTTCTTT
CDR3 protein: CASTPDSLTTEAFF
D gene: -
J gene: TRBJ1-1
V gene: TRBV5-1
clone size: medium-sized

CDR3 DNA: TGTGCCAGCAGTTACCTTGACAGAAACTATGGCTACACCTTC
CDR3 protein: CASSYLDRNYGYTF
D gene: -
J gene: TRBJ1-2
V gene: TRBV6-5
clone size: -

CDR3 DNA: TGTGCCAGCAGCGTAGCCCCGACAGGGAAGGGGACTGAAGCTTTCTTT
CDR3 protein: CASSVAPTGKGTEAFF
D gene: TRBD1
J gene: TRBJ1-1
V gene: TRBV9
clone size: -

CDR3 DNA: TGTGCCAGCAGCCCTGGACAGGGTACTAATGAAAAACTGTTTTTT
CDR3 protein: CASSPGQGTNEKLFF
D gene: TRBD1
J gene: TRBJ1-4
V gene: TRBV7-9
clone size: few

CDR3 DNA: TGTGCCAGCAGTTGGGCAGATACGCAGTATTTT
CDR3 protein: CASSWADTQYF
D gene: -
J gene: TRBJ2-3
V gene: TRBV6-6
clone size: -

CDR3 DNA: TGTGCCAGCACCTATACGGGAGATAGCAATCAGCCCCAGCATTTT
CDR3 protein: CASTYTGDSNQPQHF
D gene: -
J gene: TRBJ1-5
V gene: TRBV7-9
clone size: medium-sized

CDR3 DNA: TGCAGTGCTAGTCTGGGGAACGGGGAGCTGTTTTTT
CDR3 protein: CSASLGNGELFF
D gene: -
J gene: TRBJ2-2
V gene: TRBV20-1
clone size: -

CDR3 DNA: TGTGCCAGCTCACCGGGAACAGGGGGCAAGGATGAAAAACTGTTTTTT
CDR3 protein: CASSPGTGGKDEKLFF
D gene: TRBD1
J gene: TRBJ1-4
V gene: TRBV18
clone size: -

CDR3 DNA: TGTGCCAGCAGTGGGGGGGATACGCAGTATTTT
CDR3 protein: CASSGGDTQYF
D gene: -
J gene: TRBJ2-3
V gene: TRBV25-1
clone size: medium-sized

CDR3 DNA: TGTGCCAGCAGTTTGAGGGCCCGCGAGCAGTACTTC
CDR3 protein: CASSLRAREQYF
D gene: -
J gene: TRBJ2-7
V gene: TRBV12-3/TRBV12-4
clone size: medium-sized

CDR3 DNA: TGTGCCAGCTCTCAAAGCGGGGGGCCGAGCACAGATACGCAGTATTTT
CDR3 protein: CASSQSGGPSTDTQYF
D gene: TRBD2
J gene: TRBJ2-3
V gene: TRBV18
clone size: -

CDR3 DNA: TGTGCCAGCCGGCAAACAGGGATGCAAGAAAAACTGTTTTTT
CDR3 protein: CASRQTGMQEKLFF
D gene: -
J gene: TRBJ1-4
V gene: TRBV6-2/TRBV6-3
clone size: medium-sized

CDR3 DNA: TGTGCCAGCAGTTCCCTCCGGGACAGGGGCTCCCCCCTCCACTTT
CDR3 protein: CASSSLRDRGSPLHF
D gene: TRBD1
J gene: TRBJ1-6
V gene: TRBV27
clone size: many

CDR3 DNA: TGTGCCAGCAATCTAGCGGAGGGGACCGGGGAGCTGTTTTTT
CDR3 protein: CASNLAEGTGELFF
D gene: TRBD2
J gene: TRBJ2-2
V gene: TRBV12-3/TRBV12-4
clone size: medium-sized

CDR3 DNA: TGTGCCAGCAGCCGGAGCCCGGGACAGGGGTGGGAGACCCAGTACTTC
CDR3 protein: CASSRSPGQGWETQYF
D gene: TRBD1
J gene: TRBJ2-5
V gene: TRBV12-3/TRBV12-4
clone size: -

CDR3 DNA: TGTGCCAGCAGCCCAGGCGGGAGGCCCCAGCATTTT
CDR3 protein: CASSPGGRPQHF
D gene: -
J gene: TRBJ1-5
V gene: TRBV7-2
clone size: many

CDR3 DNA: TGCGCCAGCAGCTCGGGACATTATAATGAAAAACTGTTTTTT
CDR3 protein: CASSSGHYNEKLFF
D gene: -
J gene: TRBJ1-4
V gene: TRBV5-1
clone size: -

CDR3 DNA: TGCGCCAGCAGCTTAAGAGGGGCGGAAGGAGATACGCAGTATTTT
CDR3 protein: CASSLRGAEGDTQYF
D gene: -
J gene: TRBJ2-3
V gene: TRBV5-1
clone size: few

CDR3 DNA: TGCGCCAGCAGCCAACAAGGACTCCGATACGAGCAGTACTTC
CDR3 protein: CASSQQGLRYEQYF
D gene: -
J gene: TRBJ2-7
V gene: TRBV4-1
clone size: -

CDR3 DNA: TGTGCCAGCAGGGGACCGAGGGCCTATAATTCACCCCTCCACTTT
CDR3 protein: CASRGPRAYNSPLHF
D gene: -
J gene: TRBJ1-6
V gene: TRBV2
clone size: -

CDR3 DNA: TGTGCCAGCAGCTTAGACAGGTACTCCAACTCCTACGAGCAGTACTTC
CDR3 protein: CASSLDRYSNSYEQYF
D gene: -
J gene: TRBJ2-7
V gene: TRBV7-2
clone size: -

CDR3 DNA: TGTGCCAGCAGCCAAGAGGCCGAGCGCGCAGATACGCAGTATTTT
CDR3 protein: CASSQEAERADTQYF
D gene: -
J gene: TRBJ2-3
V gene: TRBV3-1
clone size: many

CDR3 DNA: TGTGCCAGCTCACCGCGGGACAGGTTAAGGGAAGAGCAGTACTTC
CDR3 protein: CASSPRDRLREEQYF
D gene: TRBD1
J gene: TRBJ2-7
V gene: TRBV18
clone size: medium-sized

CDR3 DNA: TGTGCCAGCAGCTCCCGGGACAACTACGAGCAGTACTTC
CDR3 protein: CASSSRDNYEQYF
D gene: -
J gene: TRBJ2-7
V gene: TRBV7-9
clone size: medium-sized

CDR3 DNA: TGCGCCAGCAGCCCTGGACACGCGAGCTCCTACGAGCAGTACTTC
CDR3 protein: CASSPGHASSYEQYF
D gene: -
J gene: TRBJ2-7
V gene: TRBV5-1
clone size: medium-sized

CDR3 DNA: TGTGCCAGTAGGAAGGACTGGTCCTACGAGCAGTACTTC
CDR3 protein: CASRKDWSYEQYF
D gene: -
J gene: TRBJ2-7
V gene: TRBV19
clone size: medium-sized

CDR3 DNA: TGCGCCAGCAGTGGGACACAGGGGGCCCACGAGCAGTACTTC
CDR3 protein: CASSGTQGAHEQYF
D gene: TRBD1
J gene: TRBJ2-7
V gene: TRBV10-1
clone size: medium-sized

CDR3 DNA: TGTGCCAGCAGACCGAACAGGGGGGCTCGAGAAAAACTGTTTTTT
CDR3 protein: CASRPNRGAREKLFF
D gene: TRBD1
J gene: TRBJ1-4
V gene: TRBV6-2/TRBV6-3
clone size: -

CDR3 DNA: TGCAGCGTTGAAGTGAAGGCTGGAGAAGCTTTCTTT
CDR3 protein: CSVEVKAGEAFF
D gene: -
J gene: TRBJ1-1
V gene: TRBV29-1
clone size: few

CDR3 DNA: TGCGCCAGCTACTCGACAGGGGACTCCTACGAGCAGTACTTC
CDR3 protein: CASYSTGDSYEQYF
D gene: TRBD1
J gene: TRBJ2-7
V gene: TRBV10-2
clone size: medium-sized

CDR3 DNA: TGCGCCAGCCAACTAGCGGGAGGTCTGGACTTC
CDR3 protein: CASQLAGGLDF
D gene: TRBD2
J gene: TRBJ2-5
V gene: TRBV5-1
clone size: -

CDR3 DNA: TGTGCCAGCAGCCCGTATGTCGGGGGGGCCTACAATGAGCAGTTCTTC
CDR3 protein: CASSPYVGGAYNEQFF
D gene: TRBD2
J gene: TRBJ2-1
V gene: TRBV11-2
clone size: medium-sized

CDR3 DNA: TGTGCCAGCAGCTTAATTGCCCTGGGGGACACTGAAGCTTTCTTT
CDR3 protein: CASSLIALGDTEAFF
D gene: -
J gene: TRBJ1-1
V gene: TRBV7-3
clone size: -

CDR3 DNA: TGTGCCAGCAGCATACAGGGGGCTGAGGATGGCTACACCTTC
CDR3 protein: CASSIQGAEDGYTF
D gene: TRBD1
J gene: TRBJ1-2
V gene: TRBV7-2
clone size: -

CDR3 DNA: TGCAGTGCTGCCCGCGGGGCCGGTGGGCTGTTTTTT
CDR3 protein: CSAARGAGGLFF
D gene: -
J gene: TRBJ2-2
V gene: TRBV20-1
clone size: many

CDR3 DNA: TGTGCCAGCAGGAGACGGGGTCCCCTCTCTCCGGCCAACGTCCTGACTTTC
CDR3 protein: CASRRRGPLSPANVLTF
D gene: -
J gene: TRBJ2-6
V gene: TRBV19
clone size: medium-sized